Shown below are 14 T cell receptor beta chains from a single sample sequenced in a study of post-analysis software for immune sequencing data (dated by TCRdb to the mid-2010s). The research as a whole found: Four to six TRBV segments, including TRBV5-6, TRBV5-1 and TRBV20-1, were significantly more frequent in patients than controls.

Library creation used PCR. The reads were generated on an Illumina HiSeq 2500. To reduce PCR and sequencing biases, unique molecular identifiers were incorporated into the TCR beta cDNA libraries. TCRdb's own reprocessing of the public reads used fastp at Q25 and MiXCR and kept productive beta chains. Rows with one shared CDR3 protein collapse into an entry with the most common genes and DNA. In all, the sample holds 170,000 or so distinct CDR3 sequences, and approximately 30% of those were seen once. Around 1.5% of the sample is held by the ten biggest clonotypes. These receptors' antigens are unknown. Sequencing was done on a sample of blood. These receptors came from a girl between 10 and 17 years old with multiple sclerosis.

This clonotype was picked up many times. This chain connects TRBV20-1 to TRBJ2-1; a possible D gene is TRBD2 (6 bases). The germline V gene has CDR1 DFQATT and CDR2 SNEGSKA (reference sequence). V was shortened by 4 bases and J by 7 bases, with 20 bases between the two germline ends. The length of the CDR3 is 15 residues. For the CDR3, the DNA is TGCAGTGCTAATCAGAGGCGGGACGAGGTGAATGAGCAGTTCTTC. Its translation is CSANQRRDEVNEQFF.

CDR3: CASSLYLGAGYGYTF. CDR3 DNA sequence: TGTGCCAGCAGTTTATATCTGGGCGCGGGCTATGGCTACACCTTC. The chain has TRBV28 and TRBJ1-2; D gene unclear. Germline V gives CDR1 MDHEN, CDR2 SYDVKM. There are 15 residues in the CDR3. Trimming took off 1 base at V and 4 bases at J, with 13 bases between the two ends.

This clonotype was recorded many times. The CDR3: CASSQVRASGIEQYF. The CDR3, as DNA: TGCGCCAGCAGCCAAGTTCGGGCTAGCGGGATAGAGCAGTACTTC. The chain is built from TRBV4-1 and TRBJ2-7, with 9 bases matching TRBD2. The germline gives CDR1 MGHRA, CDR2 YSYEKL. The trim removed 1 base at V and 7 bases at J, leaving 8 bases unmatched. The CDR3 contains 15 residues.

This clonotype was seen ten or more times. This chain links TRBV4-1 with TRBJ2-1, with D maybe TRBD1 (5 bases). V lost 4 bases to trimming and J lost 4 bases, with 14 bases between them. The CDR3 has 15 amino acids. The germline gives CDR1 MGHRA, CDR2 YSYEKL. As DNA, the CDR3 is TGCGCCAGCAGCCGGACACCGGACGGTTACAATGAGCAGTTCTTC. Its protein product is CASSRTPDGYNEQFF.

This clonotype was found a few times. The chain joins TRBV28 to TRBJ1-5; D remains ambiguous. Germline values: CDR1 MDHEN, CDR2 SYDVKM. V was cut by 3 bases and J by 4 bases, with 4 bases left in between. The CDR3 sequence is 12 residues long. Here the CDR3 DNA reads TGTGCCAGCAGTTTGGCGAATCAGCCCCAGCATTTT. Residues: CASSLANQPQHF.

This clonotype showed up just a few times. The V call is TRBV24-1, the J call TRBJ1-5; D gene uncertain. This CDR3 is 15 amino acids long. V was shortened by 0 bases and J by 0 bases, with 5 bases between the two germline ends. The germline CDR1 and CDR2 sequences are KGHDR and SFDVKD. CDR3 sequence: CATSDLTNSNQPQHF. As DNA, the CDR3 is TGTGCCACCAGTGATTTGACGAATAGCAATCAGCCCCAGCATTTT.

Only a few counts were recorded for this clonotype. J is TRBJ2-1 and V is TRBV6-2 or TRBV6-3; 7 bases agree with TRBD2. The V gene end was trimmed by 0 bases and the J gene end by 3 bases; junction bases not matched to a gene: 8. The germline V gene has CDR1 MNHEY and CDR2 SVGEGT. CDR3 length: 17 amino acids. The CDR3 here is CASSYSPFAGVYNEQFF. The CDR3 DNA is TGTGCCAGCAGTTACTCCCCCTTCGCGGGAGTCTACAATGAGCAGTTCTTC.

In this sample, this clonotype turned up many times. The rearrangement joins TRBV4-1 to TRBJ2-7; TRBD2 is a possible D gene (5 bases). Germline CDR1 is MGHRA and CDR2 is YSYEKL. The CDR3 spans 15 residues. With 0 bases removed from V and 3 bases from J, the gap between germline ends came to 12 bases. The CDR3 nucleotides read TGCGCCAGCAGCCAAGATCCCTTACTAGGCTACGAGCAGTACTTC. Its translation is CASSQDPLLGYEQYF.

This clonotype turned up a few times. V gene TRBV12-3 or TRBV12-4 combines with J gene TRBJ1-3; TRBD1 might be the D (6 bases). V lost 7 bases, J lost 1 base, and 17 bases lay in between. There are 16 residues in the CDR3. The CDR3 loop is CASTIQGRWSGNTIYF. CDR3 coding DNA: TGTGCCAGCACGATTCAGGGGCGTTGGTCTGGAAACACCATATATTTT.

This clonotype was counted many times. The CDR3 spells CASSQPKGAETQYF. CDR3 bases: TGCGCCAGCAGCCAACCTAAGGGGGCAGAGACCCAGTACTTC. The genes are TRBV4-1 and TRBJ2-5, with TRBD1 identical over 7 bases. Germline V gene data show CDR1 as MGHRA and CDR2 as YSYEKL. CDR3 length equals 14 residues. After removal of 2 bases from V and 4 bases from J, the junction contained 4 bases not matched to a gene.

This clonotype occurred a few times. The rearrangement joins TRBV14 to TRBJ2-5; perhaps TRBD1 as D (5 bases). Judging by the DNA end, TRBJ2-7 fits better; the J call may be wrong. The CDR3 spans 13 residues. CDR1 and CDR2 from the germline V gene are SGHDN and FVKESK. The CDR3 region has the DNA TGTGCCAGCAGCTCGTACAGGCAGTCCGAGCAGTACTTC. Translating it yields CASSSYRQSEQYF.

On this clonotype: This may be a read error, as it is one base from a much larger clone. The chain uses TRBV9 and TRBJ1-6; D is ambiguous. CDR1 SGDLS and CDR2 YYNGEE come from the germline V gene. The length of the CDR3 is 15 residues. The CDR3 region is CAGSVRIGNNSPLHF. The DNA for the CDR3 is TGTGCCGGCAGCGTCCGAATAGGGAACAATTCACCCCTCCACTTT.

With respect to this clonotype: The conserved final phenylalanine or tryptophan is absent from the CDR3, which likely points to a read error. V and J are TRBV5-6 and TRBJ2-1; TRBD2 might be the D (5 bases). CDR3 length: 13 amino acids. The germline V gene encodes CDR1 SGHDT and CDR2 YYEEEE. CDR3 nucleotides: TGTGTCAGCAGCTTGGAACCGGGGAATGAGCAGTTCAGC. It translates to CVSSLEPGNEQFS.

This clonotype was seen more than once but under ten times. A read error may be the cause here, since a much bigger clone is one base away. The V call is TRBV11-2, the J call TRBJ2-4; no clear D gene. Germline V gene data show CDR1 as SGHAT and CDR2 as FQNNGV. This CDR3 is built from 13 residues. The CDR3 sequence: CASNLGLEGEQYF. Written as DNA, the CDR3 is TGTGCCAGCAACTTAGGCCTAGAAGGAGAGCAGTACTTC.